This TCR beta chain was identified during a study of blood T cell repertoires in COVID-19. As for the study in general: Acute and convalescent COVID-19 samples came from the United States, Italy and Spain. The cDNA or gDNA used as material had been derived from T cells, B-cell-depleted T cells, or PBMCs.

Study processing details: It was from reference gene primer amplification that nucleated cell counts were estimated. Using immunoSEQ multiplex PCR, the repertoire was profiled, and TCRdb retains in-frame clones only, with some absent. V, J and clone size were drawn from that table, and D and trimming were deduced from the DNA. Altogether a few hundred thousand clones are present, approximately 86% being singletons, with the ten largest covering 4% to 5%. Germline CDR1 is SGDLS and CDR2 is YYNGEE. After removal of 6 bases from V and 8 bases from J, the junction contained 6 bases not matched to a gene. The CDR3 consists of 14 residues.

The sequence derives from a woman in her 40s with acute COVID-19. The chain joins TRBV9 to TRBJ1-3, with 12 bases fitting TRBD1. The sample consisted of PBMCs or T cells enriched from blood (not recorded which). DNA of the CDR3: TGTGCCAGCACCCTGGGACAGGGGGCTCACACCATATATTTT. Residues: CASTLGQGAHTIYF.